The text below deals with one TCR beta chain. Germline CDR1 reads SGHAT; CDR2 reads FQNNGV. The CDR3 runs 17 residues. V lost 1 base, J lost 5 bases, and 7 bases stayed unmatched. These data are taken from a study of blood T cell repertoires in COVID-19. Cohort placement rested on clinical history that participants reported themselves. Before they entered the study, exposed participants had met a COVID-19 case within 2 weeks. The protocol was immunoSEQ multiplex PCR, while the TCRdb copy is restricted to in-frame clones and leaves out a portion. The sample carries 250,000 or so clones, 80% to 90% recorded once.

The chain has TRBV11-2 and TRBJ2-2, with 10 bases fitting TRBD2. This TCR came from a man aged 50 or older who had been exposed to COVID-19. The sample consisted of PBMCs or T cells enriched from blood (not recorded which). The CDR3 here is CASSLALAGVRTGELFF. In DNA form, the CDR3 reads TGTGCCAGCAGCTTAGCTCTAGCGGGGGTTCGAACCGGGGAGCTGTTTTTT.